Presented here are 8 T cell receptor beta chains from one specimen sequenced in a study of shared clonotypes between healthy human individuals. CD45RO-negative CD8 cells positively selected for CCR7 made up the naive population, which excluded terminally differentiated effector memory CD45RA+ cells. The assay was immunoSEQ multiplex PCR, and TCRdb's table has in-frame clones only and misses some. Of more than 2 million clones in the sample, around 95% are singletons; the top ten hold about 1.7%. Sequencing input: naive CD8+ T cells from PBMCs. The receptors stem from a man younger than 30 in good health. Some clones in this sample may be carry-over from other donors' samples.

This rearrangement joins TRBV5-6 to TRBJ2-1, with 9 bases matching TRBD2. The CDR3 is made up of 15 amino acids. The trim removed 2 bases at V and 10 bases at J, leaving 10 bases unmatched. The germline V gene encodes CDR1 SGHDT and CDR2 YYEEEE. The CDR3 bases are TGTGCCAGCAGCTTTGGAGCGGGAGGCCCCGGGGAGCAGTTCTTC. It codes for CASSFGAGGPGEQFF.

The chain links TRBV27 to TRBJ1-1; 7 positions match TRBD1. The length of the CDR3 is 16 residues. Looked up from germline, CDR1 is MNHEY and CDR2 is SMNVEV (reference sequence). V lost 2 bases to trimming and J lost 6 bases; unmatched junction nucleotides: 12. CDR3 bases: TGTGCCAGCAGTTTAGCCTTCCGACAGGGATCATCTGAAGCTTTCTTT. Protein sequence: CASSLAFRQGSSEAFF.

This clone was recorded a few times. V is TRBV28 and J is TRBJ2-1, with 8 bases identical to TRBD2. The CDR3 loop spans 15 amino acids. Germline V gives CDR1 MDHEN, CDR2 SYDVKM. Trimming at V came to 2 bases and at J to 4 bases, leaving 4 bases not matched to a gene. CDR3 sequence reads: CASSLGSGAYNEQFF. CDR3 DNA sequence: TGTGCCAGCAGTTTAGGTAGCGGGGCATACAATGAGCAGTTCTTC.

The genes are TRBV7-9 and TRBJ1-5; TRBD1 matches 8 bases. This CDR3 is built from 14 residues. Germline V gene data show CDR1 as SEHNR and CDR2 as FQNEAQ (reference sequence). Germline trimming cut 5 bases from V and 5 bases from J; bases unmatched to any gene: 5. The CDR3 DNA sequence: TGTGCCAGCAGCGACGGGACAGGTTATCAGCCCCAGCATTTT. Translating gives CASSDGTGYQPQHF. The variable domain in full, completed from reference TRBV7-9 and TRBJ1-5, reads DTGVSQNPRHKITKRGQNVTFRCDPISEHNRLYWYRQTLGQGPEFLTYFQNEAQLEKSRLLSDRFSAERPKGSFSTLEIQRTEQGDSAMYLCASSDGTGYQPQHFGDGTRLSIL.

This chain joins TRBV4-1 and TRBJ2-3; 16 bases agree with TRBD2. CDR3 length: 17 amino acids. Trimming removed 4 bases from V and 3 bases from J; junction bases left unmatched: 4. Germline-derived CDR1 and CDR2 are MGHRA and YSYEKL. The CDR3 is CASSLGTSGRGTDTQYF. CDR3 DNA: TGCGCCAGCAGCCTCGGGACTAGCGGGAGGGGAACAGATACGCAGTATTTT.

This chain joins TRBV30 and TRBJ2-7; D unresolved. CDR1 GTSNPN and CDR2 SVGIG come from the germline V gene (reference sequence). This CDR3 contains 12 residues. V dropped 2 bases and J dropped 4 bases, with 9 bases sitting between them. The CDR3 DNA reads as TGTGCCTGGAGTACGGTAGGGTACGAGCAGTACTTC. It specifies CAWSTVGYEQYF.

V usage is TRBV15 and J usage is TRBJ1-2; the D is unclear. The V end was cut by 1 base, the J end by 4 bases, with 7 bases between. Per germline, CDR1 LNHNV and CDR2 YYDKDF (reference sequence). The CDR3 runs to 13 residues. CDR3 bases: TGTGCCACCAGCAGAGTGGGTCCCTATGGCTACACCTTC. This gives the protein CATSRVGPYGYTF.

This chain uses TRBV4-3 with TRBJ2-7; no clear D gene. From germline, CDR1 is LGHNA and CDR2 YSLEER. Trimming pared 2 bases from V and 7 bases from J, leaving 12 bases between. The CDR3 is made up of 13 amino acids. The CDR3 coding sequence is TGCGCCAGCAGCCAACTAGATTCGGAGGAGCAGTACTTC. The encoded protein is CASSQLDSEEQYF.